This T cell receptor beta chain was recovered during a study of blood T cell repertoires in COVID-19. Across the whole study: Both acute and convalescent COVID-19 samples were obtained from the United States, Italy and Spain. Nucleic acid was either cDNA or gDNA, and it came from T cells, B-cell-depleted T cells, or PBMCs.

Per the original methods: Cell counts per sample came from amplifying reference gene primers. The repertoire was sequenced with immunoSEQ multiplex PCR; TCRdb's copy has only in-frame clones and lacks some. That table gives V, J and clone size, and the DNA gave D and trimming. The table records fewer than 250,000 clones, nearly 95% of them present only once. Seattle cases were enrolled at active infection and followed longitudinally. CDR3 length equals 15 residues. The V end lost 2 bases, the J end lost 1 base, and 8 bases lay between the germline ends. Germline CDR1 and CDR2: LGHDT and YNNKEL (reference sequence).

Specimen: peripheral blood. V usage is TRBV3-1 (or the pseudogene TRBV3-2) and J usage is TRBJ2-2; possibly TRBD1 for D (6 bases). The receptor was derived from a man aged 25 to 40 with COVID-19, enrolled during active disease. The CDR3 here is CASSQKGGNTGELFF. The CDR3 DNA reads TGTGCCAGCAGCCAAAAAGGGGGGAACACCGGGGAGCTGTTTTTT.